The clone carrying this T cell receptor (beta chain) appeared many times. Mismatch with germline at one junction end may stem from a read error. The entry originates in a study of identical twins. One entry per CDR3 protein, called by TCRdb with MiXCR from the 5' RACE reads. The sample includes about 500,000 distinct CDR3 sequences, approximately 14% of them seen just once. The CDR3 runs to 19 residues. CDR1 and CDR2 (germline): SSHAT, FNYEAQ (reference sequence). These data were likewise used in another study, on yellow fever vaccine responses in identical twins.

Sequenced sample: CD4+ T cells sorted from blood. This rearrangement joins TRBV7-7 to TRBJ2-2; 7 nucleotides agree with TRBD1. The TCR comes from a young woman in good health. CDR3 protein: CASSLALTGRESNTGELFF. The DNA of the CDR3 is TGTGCTAGCAGCTTAGCATTGACAGGGCGCGAATCAAACACCGGGGAGCTGTTTTTT.